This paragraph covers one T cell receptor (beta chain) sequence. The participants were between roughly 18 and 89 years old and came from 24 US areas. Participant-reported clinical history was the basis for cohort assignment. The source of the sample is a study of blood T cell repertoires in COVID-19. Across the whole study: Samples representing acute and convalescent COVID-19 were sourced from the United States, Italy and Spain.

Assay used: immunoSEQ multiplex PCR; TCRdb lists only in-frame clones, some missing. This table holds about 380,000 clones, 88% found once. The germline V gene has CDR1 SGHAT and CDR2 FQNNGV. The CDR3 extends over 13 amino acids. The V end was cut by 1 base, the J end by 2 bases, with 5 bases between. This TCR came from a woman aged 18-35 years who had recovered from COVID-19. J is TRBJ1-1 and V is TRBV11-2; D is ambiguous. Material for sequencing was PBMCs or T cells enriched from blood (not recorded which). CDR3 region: CASSLAGNTEAFF. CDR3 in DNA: TGTGCCAGCAGCTTAGCAGGTAACACTGAAGCTTTCTTT.